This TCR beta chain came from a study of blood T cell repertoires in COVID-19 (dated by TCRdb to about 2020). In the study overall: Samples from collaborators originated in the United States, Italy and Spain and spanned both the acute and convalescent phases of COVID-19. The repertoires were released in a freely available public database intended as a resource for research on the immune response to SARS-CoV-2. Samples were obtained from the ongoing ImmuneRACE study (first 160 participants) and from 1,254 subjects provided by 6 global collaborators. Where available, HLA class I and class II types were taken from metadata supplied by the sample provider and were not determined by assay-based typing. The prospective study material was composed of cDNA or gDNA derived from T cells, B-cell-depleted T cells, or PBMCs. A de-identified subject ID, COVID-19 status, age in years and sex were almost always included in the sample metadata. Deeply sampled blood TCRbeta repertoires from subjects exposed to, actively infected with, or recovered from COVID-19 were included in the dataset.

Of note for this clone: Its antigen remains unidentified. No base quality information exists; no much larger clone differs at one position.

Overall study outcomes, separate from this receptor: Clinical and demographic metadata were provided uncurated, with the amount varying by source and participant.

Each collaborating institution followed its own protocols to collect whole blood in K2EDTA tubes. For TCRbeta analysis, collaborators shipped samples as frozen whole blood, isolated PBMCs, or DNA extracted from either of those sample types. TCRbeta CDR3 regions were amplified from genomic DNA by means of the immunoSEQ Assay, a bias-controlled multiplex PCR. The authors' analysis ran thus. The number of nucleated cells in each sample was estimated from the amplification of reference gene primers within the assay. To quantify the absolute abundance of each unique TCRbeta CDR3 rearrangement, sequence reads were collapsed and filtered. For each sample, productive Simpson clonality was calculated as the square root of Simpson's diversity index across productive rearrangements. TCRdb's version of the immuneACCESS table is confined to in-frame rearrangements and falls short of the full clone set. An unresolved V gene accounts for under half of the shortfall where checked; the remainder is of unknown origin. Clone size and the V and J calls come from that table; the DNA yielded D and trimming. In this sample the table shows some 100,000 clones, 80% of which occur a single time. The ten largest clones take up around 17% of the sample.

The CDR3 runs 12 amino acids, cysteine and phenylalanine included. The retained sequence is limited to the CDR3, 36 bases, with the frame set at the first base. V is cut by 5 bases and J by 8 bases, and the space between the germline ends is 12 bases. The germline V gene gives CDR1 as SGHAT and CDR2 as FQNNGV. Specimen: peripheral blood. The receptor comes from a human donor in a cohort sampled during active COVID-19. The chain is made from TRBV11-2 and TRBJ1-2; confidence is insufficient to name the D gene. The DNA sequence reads TGTGCCAGCAGCGATGGTCTAGCCGGCTACACCTTC. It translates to CASSDGLAGYTF.